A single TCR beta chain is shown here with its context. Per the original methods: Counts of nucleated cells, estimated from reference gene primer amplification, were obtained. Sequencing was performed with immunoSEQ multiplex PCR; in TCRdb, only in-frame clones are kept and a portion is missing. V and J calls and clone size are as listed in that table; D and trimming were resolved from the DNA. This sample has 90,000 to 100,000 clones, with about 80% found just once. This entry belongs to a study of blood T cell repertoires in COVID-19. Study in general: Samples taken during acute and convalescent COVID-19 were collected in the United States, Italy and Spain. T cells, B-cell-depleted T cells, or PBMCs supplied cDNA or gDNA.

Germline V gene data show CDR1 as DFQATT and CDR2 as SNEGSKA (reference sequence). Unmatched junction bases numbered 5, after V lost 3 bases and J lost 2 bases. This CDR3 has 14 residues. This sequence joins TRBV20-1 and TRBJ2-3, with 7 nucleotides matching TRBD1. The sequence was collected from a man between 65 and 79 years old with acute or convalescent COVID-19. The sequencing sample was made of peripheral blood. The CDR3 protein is CSASKGTVTDTQYF. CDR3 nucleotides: TGCAGTGCTAGTAAGGGGACAGTCACAGATACGCAGTATTTT.